This T cell receptor (beta chain) was recorded in a study of identifying expanded T cells in peripheral blood. This CDR3 spans 13 amino acids. Germline loops: CDR1 LNHNV, CDR2 YYDKDF (reference sequence). V was shortened by 5 bases and J by 1 base, with 8 bases between the two germline ends. Generated by immunoSEQ multiplex PCR, the TCRdb table keeps only in-frame clones and is missing some. The sample contains some 77,000 clones, more than 75% of which appear only once. No infections or other immune events were documented during collection. The clonotype comes from a person between 18 and 69 years old in good health. The sequenced sample consisted of blood. The chain uses TRBV15 and TRBJ1-2; D remains unclear. CDR3 bases: TGTGCCACCAGCGAGACCCTTAACTATGGCTACACCTTC. This translates into CATSETLNYGYTF.